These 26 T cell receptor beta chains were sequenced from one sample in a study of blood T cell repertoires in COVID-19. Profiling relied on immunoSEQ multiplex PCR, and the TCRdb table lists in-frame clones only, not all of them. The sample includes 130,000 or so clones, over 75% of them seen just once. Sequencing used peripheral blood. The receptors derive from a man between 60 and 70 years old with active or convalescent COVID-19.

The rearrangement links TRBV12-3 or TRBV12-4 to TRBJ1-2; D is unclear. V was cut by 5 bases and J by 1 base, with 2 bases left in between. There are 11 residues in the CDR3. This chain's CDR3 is CASSLNYGYTF. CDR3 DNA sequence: TGTGCCAGCAGTCTTAACTATGGCTACACCTTC.

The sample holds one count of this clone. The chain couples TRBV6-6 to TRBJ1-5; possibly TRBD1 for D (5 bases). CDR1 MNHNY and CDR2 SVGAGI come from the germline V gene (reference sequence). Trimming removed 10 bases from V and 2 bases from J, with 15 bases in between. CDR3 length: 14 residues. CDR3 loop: CAIDSSMGNQPQHF. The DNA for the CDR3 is TGTGCCATTGACAGTTCCATGGGCAATCAGCCCCAGCATTTT.

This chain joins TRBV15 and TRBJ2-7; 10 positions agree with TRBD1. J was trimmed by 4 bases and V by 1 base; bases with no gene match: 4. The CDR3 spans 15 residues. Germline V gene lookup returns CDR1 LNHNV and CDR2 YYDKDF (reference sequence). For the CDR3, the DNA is TGTGCCACCAGCAGAGTTAGGACAGGGGGATACGAGCAGTACTTC. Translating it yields CATSRVRTGGYEQYF.

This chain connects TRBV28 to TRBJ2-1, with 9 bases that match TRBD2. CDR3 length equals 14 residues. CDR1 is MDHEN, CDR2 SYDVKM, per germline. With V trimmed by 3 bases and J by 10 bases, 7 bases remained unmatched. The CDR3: CASSFILAGTEQFF. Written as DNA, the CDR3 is TGTGCCAGCAGTTTCATCCTAGCGGGAACAGAGCAGTTCTTC.

The DNA for the CDR3 is TGTGCCAGCAGTTTGGGGCTCGGACAGGGGAGGCCGGGGCGCAATCAGCCCCAGCATTTT. Protein product: CASSLGLGQGRPGRNQPQHF. This chain connects TRBV28 to TRBJ1-5; 9 positions match TRBD1. Per germline, CDR1 MDHEN and CDR2 SYDVKM. The CDR3 consists of 20 residues. The V segment lost 3 bases and the J segment 2 bases; nucleotides outside the gene matches: 17.

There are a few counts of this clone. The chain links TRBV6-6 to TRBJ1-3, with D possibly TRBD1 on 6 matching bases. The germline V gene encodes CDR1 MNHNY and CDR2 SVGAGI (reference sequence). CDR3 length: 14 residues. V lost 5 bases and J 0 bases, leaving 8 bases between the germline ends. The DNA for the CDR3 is TGTGCCAGCAGTGCAGGGGACTCTGGAAACACCATATATTTT. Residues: CASSAGDSGNTIYF.

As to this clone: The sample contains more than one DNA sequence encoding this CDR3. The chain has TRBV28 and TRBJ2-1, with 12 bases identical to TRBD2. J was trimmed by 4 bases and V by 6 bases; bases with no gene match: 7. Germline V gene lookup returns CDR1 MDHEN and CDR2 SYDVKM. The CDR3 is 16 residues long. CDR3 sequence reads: CASRPSGTSGYNEQFF. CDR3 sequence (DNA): TGTGCCAGCAGGCCGTCCGGGACTAGCGGGTACAATGAGCAGTTCTTC.

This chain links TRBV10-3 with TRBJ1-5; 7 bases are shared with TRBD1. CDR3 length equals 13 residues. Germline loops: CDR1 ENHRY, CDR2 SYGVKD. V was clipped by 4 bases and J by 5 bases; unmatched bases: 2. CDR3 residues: CAISGDSHQPQHF. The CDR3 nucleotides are TGTGCCATCAGTGGGGACAGTCATCAGCCCCAGCATTTT.

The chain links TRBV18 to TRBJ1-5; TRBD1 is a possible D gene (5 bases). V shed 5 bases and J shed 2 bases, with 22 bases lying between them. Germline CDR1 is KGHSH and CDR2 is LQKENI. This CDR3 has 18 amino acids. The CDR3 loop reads CASSEPRVASLGNQPQHF. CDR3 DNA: TGTGCCAGCTCAGAACCCAGGGTTGCCAGCCTAGGCAATCAGCCCCAGCATTTT.

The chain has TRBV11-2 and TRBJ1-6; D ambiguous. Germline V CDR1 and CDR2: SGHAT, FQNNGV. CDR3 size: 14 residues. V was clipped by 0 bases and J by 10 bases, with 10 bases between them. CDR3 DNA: TGTGCCAGCAGCTTAGAGAGGGTACGCTCACCCCTCCACTTT. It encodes CASSLERVRSPLHF.

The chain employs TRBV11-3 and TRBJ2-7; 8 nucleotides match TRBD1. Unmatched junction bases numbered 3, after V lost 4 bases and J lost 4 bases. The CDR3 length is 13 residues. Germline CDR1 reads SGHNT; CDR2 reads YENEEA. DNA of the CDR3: TGTGCCAGCAGCTCCACAGGGGGATACGAGCAGTACTTC. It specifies CASSSTGGYEQYF.

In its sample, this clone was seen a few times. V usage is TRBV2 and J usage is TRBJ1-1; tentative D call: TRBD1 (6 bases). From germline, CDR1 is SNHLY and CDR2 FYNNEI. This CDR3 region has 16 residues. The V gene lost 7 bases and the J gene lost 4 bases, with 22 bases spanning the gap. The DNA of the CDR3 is TGTGCCAGCACCCGGACAGATAGATTCTATATCACTGAAGCTTTCTTT. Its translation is CASTRTDRFYITEAFF.

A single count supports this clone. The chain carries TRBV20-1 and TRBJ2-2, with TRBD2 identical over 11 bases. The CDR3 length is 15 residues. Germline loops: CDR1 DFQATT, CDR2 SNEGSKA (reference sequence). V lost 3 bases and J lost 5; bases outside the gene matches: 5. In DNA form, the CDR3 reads TGCAGTGCTAGTGCTACTAGCGGGAGAACCGGGGAGCTGTTTTTT. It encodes CSASATSGRTGELFF.

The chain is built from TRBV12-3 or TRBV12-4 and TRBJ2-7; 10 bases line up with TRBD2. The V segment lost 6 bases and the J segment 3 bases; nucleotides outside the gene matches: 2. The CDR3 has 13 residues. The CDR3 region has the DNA TGTGCCAGCAGCCCTAGCGGGAGCTACGAGCAGTACTTC. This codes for CASSPSGSYEQYF.

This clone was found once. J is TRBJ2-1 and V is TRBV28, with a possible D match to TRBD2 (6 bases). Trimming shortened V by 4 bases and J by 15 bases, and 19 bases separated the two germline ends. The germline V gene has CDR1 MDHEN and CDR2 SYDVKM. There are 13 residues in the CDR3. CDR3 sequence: CASSWNSAREVFF. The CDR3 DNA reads TGTGCCAGCAGTTGGAATAGCGCTAGGGAGGTGTTCTTC.

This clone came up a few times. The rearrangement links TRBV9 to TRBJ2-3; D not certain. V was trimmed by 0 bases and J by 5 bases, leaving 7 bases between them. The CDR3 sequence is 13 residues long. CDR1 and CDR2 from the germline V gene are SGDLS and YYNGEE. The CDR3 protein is CASSVENRDTQYF. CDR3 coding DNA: TGTGCCAGCAGCGTAGAGAATAGAGATACGCAGTATTTT.

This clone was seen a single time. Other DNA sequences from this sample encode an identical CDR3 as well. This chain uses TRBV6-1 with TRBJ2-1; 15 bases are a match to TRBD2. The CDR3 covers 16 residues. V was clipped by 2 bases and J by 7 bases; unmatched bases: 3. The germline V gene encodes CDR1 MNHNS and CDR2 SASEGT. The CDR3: CASSELGTSGRNEQFF. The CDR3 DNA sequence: TGTGCCAGCAGTGAATTGGGGACTAGCGGGAGGAATGAGCAGTTCTTC.

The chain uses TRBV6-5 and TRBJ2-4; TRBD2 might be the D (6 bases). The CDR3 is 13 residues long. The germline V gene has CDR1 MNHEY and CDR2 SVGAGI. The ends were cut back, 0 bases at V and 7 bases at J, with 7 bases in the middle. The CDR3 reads CASSYSRGNIQYF. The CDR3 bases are TGTGCCAGCAGTTACTCCCGGGGGAACATTCAGTACTTC.

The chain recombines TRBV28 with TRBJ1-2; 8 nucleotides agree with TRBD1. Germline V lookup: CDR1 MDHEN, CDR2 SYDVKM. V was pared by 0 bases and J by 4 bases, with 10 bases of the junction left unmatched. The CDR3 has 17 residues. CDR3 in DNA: TGTGCCAGCAGTTTATGGGGTCCGGGACAGGTGGGCTATGGCTACACCTTC. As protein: CASSLWGPGQVGYGYTF.

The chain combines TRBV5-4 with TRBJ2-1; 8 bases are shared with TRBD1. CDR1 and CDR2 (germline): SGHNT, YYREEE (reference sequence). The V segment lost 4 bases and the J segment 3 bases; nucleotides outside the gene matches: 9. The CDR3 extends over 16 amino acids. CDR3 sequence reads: CASSTRQGPHYNEQFF. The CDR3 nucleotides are TGTGCCAGCAGCACCCGACAGGGGCCCCACTACAATGAGCAGTTCTTC.

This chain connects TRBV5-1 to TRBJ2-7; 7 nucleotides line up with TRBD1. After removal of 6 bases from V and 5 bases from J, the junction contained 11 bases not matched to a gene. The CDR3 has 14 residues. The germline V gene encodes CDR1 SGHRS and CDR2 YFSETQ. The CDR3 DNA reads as TGCGCCAGCAAACCTGACCCCCAGGGGGACGAGCAGTACTTC. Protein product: CASKPDPQGDEQYF.

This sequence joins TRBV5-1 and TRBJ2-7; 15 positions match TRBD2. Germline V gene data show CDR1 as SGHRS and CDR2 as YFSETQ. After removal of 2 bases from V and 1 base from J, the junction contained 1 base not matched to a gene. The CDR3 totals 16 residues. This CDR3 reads CASSFGLAGGSYEQYF. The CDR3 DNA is TGCGCCAGCAGCTTTGGACTAGCGGGAGGGTCCTACGAGCAGTACTTC.

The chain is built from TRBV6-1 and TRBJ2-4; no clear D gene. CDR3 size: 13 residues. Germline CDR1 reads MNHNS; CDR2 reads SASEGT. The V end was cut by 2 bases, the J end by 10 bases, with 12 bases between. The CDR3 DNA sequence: TGTGCCAGCAGTGAAAAAGAACGGTATATTCAGTACTTC. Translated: CASSEKERYIQYF.

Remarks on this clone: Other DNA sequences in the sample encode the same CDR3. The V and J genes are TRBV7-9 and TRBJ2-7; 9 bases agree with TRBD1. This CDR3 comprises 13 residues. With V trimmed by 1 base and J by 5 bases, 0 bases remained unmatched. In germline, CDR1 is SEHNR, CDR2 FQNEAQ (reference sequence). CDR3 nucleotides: TGTGCCAGCAGCTTAGGGACAGGGGACGAGCAGTACTTC. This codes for CASSLGTGDEQYF.

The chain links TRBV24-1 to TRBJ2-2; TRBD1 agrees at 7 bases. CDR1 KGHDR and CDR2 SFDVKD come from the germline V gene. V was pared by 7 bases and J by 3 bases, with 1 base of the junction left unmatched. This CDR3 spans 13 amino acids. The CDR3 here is CATRQGYTGELFF. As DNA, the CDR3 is TGTGCCACCAGACAGGGGTACACCGGGGAGCTGTTTTTT.

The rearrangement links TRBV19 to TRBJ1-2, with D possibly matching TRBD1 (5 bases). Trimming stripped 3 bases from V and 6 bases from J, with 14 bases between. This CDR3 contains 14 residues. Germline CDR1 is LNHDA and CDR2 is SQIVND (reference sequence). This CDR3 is CASSMSRGGHGYTF. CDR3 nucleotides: TGTGCCAGTAGTATGTCCCGGGGGGGACATGGCTACACCTTC.